The 24 T cell receptor beta chains below were found in one sample sequenced in a study of blood T cell repertoires in COVID-19. This table comes from immunoSEQ multiplex PCR, and its TCRdb copy is limited to in-frame clones, with some not included. The data show around 280,000 clones, 70% to 90% seen once. Source material: peripheral blood. All receptors derive from a woman between 25 and 40 years old who had recovered from COVID-19.

Only a few counts were recorded for this clone. This rearrangement joins TRBV5-6 to TRBJ1-5; D gene unclear. CDR3 size: 13 residues. The V gene lost 0 bases and the J gene lost 2 bases, with 3 bases spanning the gap. The V gene's germline CDR1 is SGHDT and CDR2 YYEEEE. CDR3 bases: TGTGCCAGCAGCTTGGCCGGCAATCAGCCCCAGCATTTT. Its protein product is CASSLAGNQPQHF.

The rearrangement links TRBV5-4 to TRBJ2-7; no definite D call. The CDR3 covers 16 residues. Trimming took 4 bases from V and 4 from J, leaving 21 bases between them. CDR1 is SGHNT, CDR2 YYREEE, per germline (reference sequence). The CDR3 coding sequence is TGTGCCAGCAGCCCACTACCGAGCGACGGCGGATACGAGCAGTACTTC. Translation: CASSPLPSDGGYEQYF.

This clone was picked up a small number of times. This specimen includes other DNA sequences encoding the same CDR3. The genes are TRBV3-1 (or the pseudogene TRBV3-2) and TRBJ2-7; no reliable D call. The CDR3 covers 12 residues. The V and J ends lost 1 base and 5 bases respectively, with 6 bases between them. Germline V gives CDR1 LGHDT, CDR2 YNNKEL (reference sequence). This CDR3 is CASSQVSHEQYF. The CDR3 DNA follows: TGTGCCAGCAGCCAAGTGAGTCACGAGCAGTACTTC.

The genes are TRBV28 and TRBJ2-7, with TRBD2 matching over 12 bases. The CDR3 is 13 amino acids. Per germline, CDR1 MDHEN and CDR2 SYDVKM. J lost 6 bases, V lost 6 bases, and 3 bases had no gene match. This CDR3 is CASSTSGRFEQYF. In DNA form, the CDR3 reads TGTGCCAGCAGCACTAGCGGGAGGTTCGAGCAGTACTTC.

J is TRBJ2-1 and V is TRBV7-2; the D gene is possibly TRBD1 (5 bases). The CDR3 totals 11 residues. V lost 8 bases to trimming and J lost 8 bases, with 10 bases between them. Germline CDR1 reads SGHTA; CDR2 reads FQGNSA. In nucleotides, the CDR3 is TGTGCCAGCGGAACCAGGGATGAGCAGTTCTTC. Protein sequence: CASGTRDEQFF.

This clone occurred many times. The chain carries TRBV11-2 and TRBJ1-2, with no clear D. Trimming removed 10 bases at V and 3 bases at J, with 24 bases between. Germline CDR1 is SGHAT and CDR2 is FQNNGV. The CDR3 is 16 residues long. DNA for the CDR3: TGTGCCAACACCCCCAACTCGGGAAGACCCGACTATGGCTACACCTTC. Its protein is CANTPNSGRPDYGYTF.

The chain recombines TRBV5-1 with TRBJ1-3, with 9 bases lining up with TRBD1. The length of the CDR3 is 14 residues. CDR1 and CDR2 from the germline V gene are SGHRS and YFSETQ. V lost 5 bases, J lost 8 bases, and 8 bases stayed unmatched. The CDR3 region has the DNA TGCGCCAGCAGGGGTACAGGGGGCAGAGACACCATATATTTT. This translates into CASRGTGGRDTIYF. Filled out from reference TRBV5-1 and TRBJ1-3, the complete variable domain reads KAGVTQTPRYLIKTRGQQVTLSCSPISGHRSVSWYQQTPGQGLQFLFEYFSETQRNKGNFPGRFSGRQFSNSRSEMNVSTLELGDSALYLCASRGTGGRDTIYFGEGSWLTVV.

The chain joins TRBV3-1 (or the pseudogene TRBV3-2) to TRBJ2-7; 11 bases line up with TRBD2. Germline V gives CDR1 LGHDT, CDR2 YNNKEL (reference sequence). The J segment lost 3 bases and the V segment lost 6 bases, leaving 1 base of the junction unmatched. The CDR3 totals 13 residues. In nucleotides, the CDR3 is TGTGCCAGCAGGGGACTAGCGGTCTACGAGCAGTACTTC. It codes for CASRGLAVYEQYF.

The rearrangement uses TRBV15 and TRBJ1-4, with 10 bases that match TRBD1. The V and J ends lost 2 bases and 10 bases, in that order; junction bases with no gene match: 10. CDR1 and CDR2 from the germline V gene are LNHNV and YYDKDF (reference sequence). There are 16 residues in the CDR3. CDR3 amino acids: CATSRSLTGGISKLFF. Here the CDR3 DNA reads TGTGCCACCAGCAGATCTCTGACAGGGGGCATCTCAAAACTGTTTTTT.

The V and J genes are TRBV3-1 (or the pseudogene TRBV3-2) and TRBJ1-4; no clear D. Germline CDR1 reads LGHDT; CDR2 reads YNNKEL (reference sequence). The CDR3 spans 14 residues. Trimming pared 1 base from V and 5 bases from J, leaving 8 bases between. CDR3 nucleotide sequence: TGTGCCAGCAGCCAAGTGTCAGAAAATGAAAAACTGTTTTTT. Amino acid sequence: CASSQVSENEKLFF.

Here the CDR3 DNA reads TGTGCCAGCAGCCCGGGACAGGGGAGCAATCAGCCCCAGCATTTT. Amino acid sequence: CASSPGQGSNQPQHF. The chain couples TRBV25-1 to TRBJ1-5; 10 bases line up with TRBD1. The CDR3 consists of 15 residues. Germline lookup yields CDR1 MGHDK and CDR2 SYGVNS. J lost 1 base, V lost 6 bases, and 3 bases had no gene match.

In regard to this clone: This sample includes further DNA sequences coding for the same CDR3. The chain couples TRBV7-2 to TRBJ1-2, with D possibly being TRBD1 (6 bases). CDR3 length equals 15 residues. Trimming pared 5 bases from V and 2 bases from J, leaving 15 bases between. The germline V gene has CDR1 SGHTA and CDR2 FQGNSA. Written as DNA, the CDR3 is TGTGCCAGCAGCCCACAGGGTCAAGCCAACTATGGCTACACCTTC. Protein sequence: CASSPQGQANYGYTF.

The V and J genes are TRBV12-5 and TRBJ1-1; unclear D gene. The CDR3 length is 13 residues. Trimming removed 1 base at V and 7 bases at J, with 10 bases between. The V gene's germline CDR1 is LGHNT and CDR2 FRNRAP. This chain's CDR3 is CASGLDRISEAFF. In DNA, the CDR3 is TGTGCTAGTGGTTTGGACAGAATAAGTGAAGCTTTCTTT.

The genes are TRBV27 and TRBJ1-2; TRBD1 matches 7 bases. CDR1 and CDR2 (germline): MNHEY, SMNVEV (reference sequence). J lost 5 bases, V lost 6 bases, and 9 bases had no gene match. The CDR3 has 14 residues. CDR3 sequence: CASRPSGTVYGYTF. CDR3 nucleotides: TGTGCCAGCAGACCGTCGGGGACAGTTTATGGCTACACCTTC.

The chain has TRBV5-1 and TRBJ1-1; 11 nucleotides agree with TRBD1. The CDR3 consists of 13 residues. Germline CDR1 and CDR2: SGHRS and YFSETQ. Trimming cost V 4 bases and J 11 bases; bases outside gene matches: 7. Here the CDR3 DNA reads TGCGCCAGCAGCCCCGGACAGGGGGCGTGGGCTTTCTTT. This gives the protein CASSPGQGAWAFF.

The chain links TRBV27 to TRBJ2-1; weak D call: TRBD2 (5 bases). Germline V gene lookup returns CDR1 MNHEY and CDR2 SMNVEV (reference sequence). The CDR3 is 14 residues long. V was clipped by 10 bases and J by 9 bases, with 22 bases between them. CDR3 in DNA: TGTGCCATCTCGGCGGGCTCCCCGGCGGGTGAGCAGTTCTTC. Translated, it gives CAISAGSPAGEQFF.

The rearrangement uses TRBV28 and TRBJ2-5, with no clear D. Trimming left V 4 bases short and J 5 bases short, with 14 bases between. Looked up from germline, CDR1 is MDHEN and CDR2 is SYDVKM. The CDR3 spans 14 residues. DNA of the CDR3: TGTGCCAGCAGTTCGGAGACCCCCGCGGAGACCCAGTACTTC. This encodes CASSSETPAETQYF.

CDR3 DNA: TGTGCCAGCAGTTCCGAGGGGGGGCAAGAGACCCAGTACTTC. Its translation: CASSSEGGQETQYF. The rearrangement joins TRBV5-5 to TRBJ2-5; possible D gene TRBD2, 7 bases. The germline CDR1 and CDR2 sequences are SGHKS and YYEKEE (reference sequence). V lost 5 bases, J lost 2 bases, and 13 bases lay in between. The CDR3 is made up of 14 amino acids.

This chain connects TRBV19 to TRBJ1-2; the match to TRBD1 covers 7 bases. With V trimmed by 5 bases and J by 3 bases, 9 bases remained unmatched. CDR1 is LNHDA and CDR2 is SQIVND in the germline V gene (reference sequence). The CDR3 contains 15 residues. CDR3 protein: CASSPSTGTHYGYTF. The CDR3, as DNA: TGTGCCAGTAGTCCCTCGACAGGGACCCACTATGGCTACACCTTC.

The chain links TRBV27 to TRBJ1-1; no definite D call. This CDR3 comprises 16 residues. Germline V lookup: CDR1 MNHEY, CDR2 SMNVEV (reference sequence). With 2 bases removed from V and 3 bases from J, the gap between germline ends came to 16 bases. The CDR3 coding sequence is TGTGCCAGCAGTTTAGCCCGGGGAGGCGGTTACACTGAAGCTTTCTTT. Its protein product is CASSLARGGGYTEAFF.

V is TRBV19 and J is TRBJ2-1; tentatively, D is TRBD2 (7 bases). The CDR3 extends over 13 amino acids. V shed 11 bases and J shed 8 bases, with 19 bases lying between them. From germline, CDR1 is LNHDA and CDR2 SQIVND (reference sequence). In nucleotides, the CDR3 is TGTGCCGTAGGGGGGGGCGCGAGGTATGAGCAGTTCTTC. Translation: CAVGGGARYEQFF.

The genes are TRBV19 and TRBJ1-1; D unclear. Germline CDR1 reads LNHDA; CDR2 reads SQIVND (reference sequence). CDR3 length equals 14 residues. V lost 1 base and J lost 8, with 14 bases in between. Written as DNA, the CDR3 is TGTGCCAGTAGTATAGTGGAGGGATATACGGAAGCTTTCTTT. This gives the protein CASSIVEGYTEAFF.

This clone appeared once. The rearrangement uses TRBV28 and TRBJ2-1; 11 nucleotides align to TRBD1. The germline V gene has CDR1 MDHEN and CDR2 SYDVKM. The CDR3 runs 14 residues. V lost 11 bases, J lost 8 bases, and 11 bases stayed unmatched. The chain's CDR3 is CAAGQRGQGDEQFF. The CDR3 nucleotides are TGTGCCGCTGGCCAAAGGGGACAGGGGGATGAGCAGTTCTTC. The whole variable domain, filled in from reference TRBV28 and TRBJ2-1, reads DVKVTQSSRYLVKRTGEKVFLECVQDMDHENMFWYRQDPGLGLRLIYFSYDVKMKEKGDIPEGYSVSREKKERFSLILESASTNQTSMYLCAAGQRGQGDEQFFGPGTRLTVL.

Turning to this clone: One junction end disagrees with the germline gene, perhaps due to a read error. Written as DNA, the CDR3 is TGTGCTAGCAGGTATATAGGGGGGCGGGAGCATGGAGATACGCAGTATTTT. It translates to CASRYIGGREHGDTQYF. J is TRBJ2-3 and V is TRBV7-7, with D possibly matching TRBD2 (7 bases). Per the germline V gene, CDR1 is SSHAT and CDR2 is FNYEAQ (reference sequence). The length of the CDR3 is 17 residues.